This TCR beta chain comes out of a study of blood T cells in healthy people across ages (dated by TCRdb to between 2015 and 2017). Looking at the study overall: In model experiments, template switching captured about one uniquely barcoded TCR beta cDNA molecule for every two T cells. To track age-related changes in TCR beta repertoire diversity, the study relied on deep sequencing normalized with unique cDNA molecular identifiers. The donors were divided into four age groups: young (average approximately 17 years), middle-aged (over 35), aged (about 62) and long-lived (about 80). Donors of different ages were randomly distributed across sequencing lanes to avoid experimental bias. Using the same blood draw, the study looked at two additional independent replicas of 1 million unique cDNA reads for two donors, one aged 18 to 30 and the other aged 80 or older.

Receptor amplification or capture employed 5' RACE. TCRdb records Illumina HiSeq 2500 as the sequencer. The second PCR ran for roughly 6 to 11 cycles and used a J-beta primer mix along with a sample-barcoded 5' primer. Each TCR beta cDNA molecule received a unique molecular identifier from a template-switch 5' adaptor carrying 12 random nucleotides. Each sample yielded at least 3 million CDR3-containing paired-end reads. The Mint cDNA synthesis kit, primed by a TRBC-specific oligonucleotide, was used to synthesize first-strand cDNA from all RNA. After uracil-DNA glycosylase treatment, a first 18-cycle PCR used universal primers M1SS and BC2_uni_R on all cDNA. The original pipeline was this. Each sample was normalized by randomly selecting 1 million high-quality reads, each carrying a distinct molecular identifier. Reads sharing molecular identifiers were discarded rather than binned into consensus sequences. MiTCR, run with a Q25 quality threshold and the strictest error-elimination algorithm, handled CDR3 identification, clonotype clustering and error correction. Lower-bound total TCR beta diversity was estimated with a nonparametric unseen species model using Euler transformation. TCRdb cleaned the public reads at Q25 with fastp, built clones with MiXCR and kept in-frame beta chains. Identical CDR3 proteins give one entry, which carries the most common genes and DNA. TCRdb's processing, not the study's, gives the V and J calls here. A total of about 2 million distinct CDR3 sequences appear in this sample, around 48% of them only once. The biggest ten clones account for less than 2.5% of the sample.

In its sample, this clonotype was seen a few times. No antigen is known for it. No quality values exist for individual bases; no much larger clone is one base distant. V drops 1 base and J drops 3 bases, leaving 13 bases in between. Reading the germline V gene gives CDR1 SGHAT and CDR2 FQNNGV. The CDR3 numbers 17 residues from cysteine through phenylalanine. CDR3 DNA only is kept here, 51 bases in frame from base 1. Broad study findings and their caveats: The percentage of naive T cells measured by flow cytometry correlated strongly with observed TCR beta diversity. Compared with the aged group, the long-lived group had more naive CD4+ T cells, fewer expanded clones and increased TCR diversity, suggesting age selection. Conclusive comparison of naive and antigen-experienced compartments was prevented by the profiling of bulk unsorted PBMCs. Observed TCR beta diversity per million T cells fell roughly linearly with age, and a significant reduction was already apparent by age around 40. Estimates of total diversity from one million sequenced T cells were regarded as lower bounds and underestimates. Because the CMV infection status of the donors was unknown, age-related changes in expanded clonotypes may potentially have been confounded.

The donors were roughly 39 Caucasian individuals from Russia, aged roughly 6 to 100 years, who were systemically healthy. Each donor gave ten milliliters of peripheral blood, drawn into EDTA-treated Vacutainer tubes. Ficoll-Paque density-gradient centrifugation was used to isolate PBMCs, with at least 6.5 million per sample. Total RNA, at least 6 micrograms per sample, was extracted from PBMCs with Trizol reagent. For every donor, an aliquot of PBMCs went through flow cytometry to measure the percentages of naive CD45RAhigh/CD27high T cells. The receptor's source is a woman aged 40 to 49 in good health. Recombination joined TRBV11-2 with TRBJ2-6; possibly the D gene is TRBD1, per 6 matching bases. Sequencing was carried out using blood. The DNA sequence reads TGTGCCAGCAGCTTAGGGAAACAGGGCATTGGGGCCAACGTCCTGACTTTC. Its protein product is CASSLGKQGIGANVLTF.